These T cell receptor beta chains were read from a single sample in a study of post-analysis software for immune sequencing data. TCRdb re-derived calls from the PCR reads in MiXCR, one entry per CDR3 protein. This table holds hundreds of thousands of distinct CDR3 sequences, roughly three fifths found once. Sequenced input: blood. Receptor source: a girl aged 2-10 years with multiple sclerosis. The CDR3 runs from the conserved cysteine through the conserved F or W. Fields, in order: V gene, J gene, clone size, D gene, CDR3 DNA, CDR3 protein. D genes are given only for firm matches. Some rows have no size entry. The others give once, few or many, or a class for an expanded clone.

TRBV3-1,TRBJ2-7,-,TRBD2,TGTGCCAGCAGCCAAACGACTAGCGGGAGAGTCGAGCAGTACTTC,CASSQTTSGRVEQYF
TRBV7-2,TRBJ2-3,-,-,TGTGCCAGCAGCGCGGACTTCGCAGATACACAGTATTTT,CASSADFADTQYF
TRBV14,TRBJ1-2,-,-,TGTGCCAGCAGCCAAGAGAACCGGCTCGGATATGGCTACACCTTC,CASSQENRLGYGYTF
TRBV14,TRBJ2-7,-,-,TGTGCCAGCAGCCAAGGGACCGGACTCCACTTCGCCTACGAGCAGTACTTC,CASSQGTGLHFAYEQYF
TRBV20-1,TRBJ2-1,-,TRBD2,TGCAGTGCTAGTCCACTAGCGGGAGAGGTCAATGAGCAGTTCTTC,CSASPLAGEVNEQFF
TRBV10-3,TRBJ2-7,-,TRBD2,TGTGCCATCAGTGACTCCCGGACTAGCGGGGGCGAGCAGTACTTC,CAISDSRTSGGEQYF
TRBV20-1,TRBJ2-7,-,TRBD1,TGCAGTGCTAGAGCCCCGGACAGGGGGCCATACGAGCAGTACTTC,CSARAPDRGPYEQYF
TRBV14,TRBJ1-6,-,-,TGTGCCAGCAGCCAAGATCAGGGGTTCGAGAGCTCCTATAATTCACCCCTCCACTTT,CASSQDQGFESSYNSPLHF
TRBV5-1,TRBJ2-7,-,TRBD2,TGCGCCAGCAGCTTCGGTCCCCTAGCGGGAGGGCTCGAGCAGTACTTC,CASSFGPLAGGLEQYF
TRBV5-6,TRBJ2-7,-,-,TGTGCCAGCAGCTACCGAAGGGAGGGGGGCCGCTACGAGCAGTACTTC,CASSYRREGGRYEQYF
TRBV7-8,TRBJ1-5,-,-,TGTGCCAGCAGCTTAAGGGGAAGGGCGCAGCCCCAGCATTTT,CASSLRGRAQPQHF
TRBV12-3/TRBV12-4,TRBJ2-1,-,-,TGTGCCAGCAGTTTTCACAGTGGTGAGCAGTTCTTC,CASSFHSGEQFF
TRBV5-5,TRBJ2-5,few,-,TGTGCCAGCAGCGCCCGGGCCATACGGGAGACCCAGTACTTC,CASSARAIRETQYF
TRBV29-1,TRBJ2-5,-,-,TGCAGCGTTGAAGATCGTGGAGGGACACCCCAAGAGACCCAGTACTTC,CSVEDRGGTPQETQYF
TRBV6-5,TRBJ2-3,-,-,TGTGCCAGCAGTTACTCGAAGTATTGGGCAGGCACAGATACGCAGTATTTT,CASSYSKYWAGTDTQYF
TRBV11-3,TRBJ1-2,-,-,TGTGCCAGCAGCTACGGGGTCGAGGCGGGCTACACCTTC,CASSYGVEAGYTF
TRBV7-3,TRBJ2-7,-,TRBD1,TGTGCCAGCAGTTCGACACAGGGGGCTAACGAGCAGTACTTC,CASSSTQGANEQYF
TRBV20-1,TRBJ1-2,few,TRBD1,TGCAGTGCCCGACGCGGACAGGTCGACGGCTACACCTTC,CSARRGQVDGYTF
TRBV5-1,TRBJ2-3,-,-,TGCGCCAGCAGCTTCGAACCGAACACAGATACGCAGTATTTT,CASSFEPNTDTQYF
TRBV4-2,TRBJ2-1,-,TRBD2,TGTGCCAGCAGCCAAGGGGCCGGGACTAGCGGGAGAGAGTCCTACAATGAGCAGTTCTTC,CASSQGAGTSGRESYNEQFF
TRBV4-2,TRBJ2-1,few,TRBD2,TGTACCAGCAGCCAAGGGCTAGCGGGGTACAATGAGCAGTTCTTC,CTSSQGLAGYNEQFF
TRBV29-1,TRBJ2-7,-,TRBD1,TGCAGCGTTACCGGGACAGCCCACTACGAGCAGTACTTC,CSVTGTAHYEQYF
TRBV5-5,TRBJ2-5,-,TRBD1,TGTGCCAGCAGCGGCCCGGGACAGGGGGAGACCCAGTACTTC,CASSGPGQGETQYF
TRBV6-2/TRBV6-3,TRBJ2-5,once,TRBD2,TGTGCCAGCAGCCAACGCCCGACGGGGGGGGAGACCCAGTACTTC,CASSQRPTGGETQYF
TRBV4-3,TRBJ1-5,-,-,TGCGCCAGCAGCCAAGATCTCAAGGGCACCCACAATCAGCCCCAGCATTTT,CASSQDLKGTHNQPQHF
TRBV5-1,TRBJ2-3,-,TRBD2,TGCGCCAGCAAAGCGGGGTCTAGCACAGATACGCAGTATTTT,CASKAGSSTDTQYF
TRBV2,TRBJ2-3,few,-,TGTGCCAGCAGTCAGACAGAACCCACAGATACGCAGTATTTT,CASSQTEPTDTQYF
TRBV29-1,TRBJ2-1,-,-,TGCAGCGTTTTGCCCGGACAGTATGATGAGCAGTTCTTC,CSVLPGQYDEQFF
TRBV7-2,TRBJ2-7,-,-,TGTGCCAGCAGTCAAAGCCGGACTACCTCCTACGAGCAGTACTTC,CASSQSRTTSYEQYF
TRBV11-2,TRBJ1-2,-,-,TGTGCCAGCAGCTTAGATCCCCCCGGGAATGGTTATGGCTACACCTTC,CASSLDPPGNGYGYTF
TRBV13,TRBJ2-5,-,TRBD2,TGTGCCAGCAGCTTAATGCTAGCGGGAGGACGGTACCAAGAGACCCAGTACTTC,CASSLMLAGGRYQETQYF
TRBV7-9,TRBJ1-2,few,-,TGTGCCAGCCTCGCCCGAACAGGAGCTAACTATGGCTACACCTTC,CASLARTGANYGYTF
TRBV7-9,TRBJ2-3,-,-,TGTGCCAGCAGCCCCCGGGATCCGGTCACAGATACGCAGTATTTT,CASSPRDPVTDTQYF
TRBV3-1,TRBJ1-1,few,-,TGTGCCAGCAGCCGTCCGGGACAAATGAACACTGAAGCTTTCTTT,CASSRPGQMNTEAFF
TRBV7-6,TRBJ2-2,-,-,TGTGCCAGCAGCTTAGGACGGTCCCAGAACACCGGGGAGCTGTTTTTT,CASSLGRSQNTGELFF
TRBV20-1,TRBJ2-5,-,-,TGCAGTGCCGGAACAACAGGGCTCCAAGAGACCCAGTACTTC,CSAGTTGLQETQYF